This T cell receptor beta chain was sequenced during a study of OX40 agonist ivuxolimab in advanced cancers. Whole-study context: Patients in dose escalation had liver, melanoma, kidney or head and neck cancers.

Researchers took blood at baseline, on cycle 4 day 1, and on cycle 7 day 1. Sequencing was performed with immunoSEQ multiplex PCR; in TCRdb, only in-frame clones are kept and a portion is missing. The sample has over 60,000 clones, 91% seen once. Trimming cost V 7 bases and J 3 bases; bases outside gene matches: 16. This CDR3 is 16 amino acids long. Per germline, CDR1 GTSNPN and CDR2 SVGIG (reference sequence). The source was CD4+ or CD8+ T cells sorted from blood, collected in a trial of the OX40 agonist ivuxolimab. The clonotype originates from an adult with an advanced solid tumor such as melanoma, head and neck, liver or kidney cancer. The rearrangement links TRBV30 to TRBJ1-2, with 8 bases aligning to TRBD1. In DNA form, the CDR3 reads TGTGCCTTTGGACAGGGTCTAGCACGCTACCACTATGGCTACACCTTC. Translation: CAFGQGLARYHYGYTF.